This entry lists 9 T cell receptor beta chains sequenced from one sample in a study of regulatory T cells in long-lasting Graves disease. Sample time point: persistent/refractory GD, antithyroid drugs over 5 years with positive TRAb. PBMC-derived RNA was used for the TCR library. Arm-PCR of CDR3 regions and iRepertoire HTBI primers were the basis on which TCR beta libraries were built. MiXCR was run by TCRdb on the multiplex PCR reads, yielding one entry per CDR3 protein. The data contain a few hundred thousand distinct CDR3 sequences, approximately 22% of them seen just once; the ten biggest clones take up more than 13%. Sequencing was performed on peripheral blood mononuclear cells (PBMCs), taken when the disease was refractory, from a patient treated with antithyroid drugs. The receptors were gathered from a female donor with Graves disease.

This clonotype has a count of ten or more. CDR3 nucleotide sequence: TGCGCCAGCAGCTTGCAACCTCTAGCGGGTGAAGCCAAAAACATTCAGTACTTC. Protein product: CASSLQPLAGEAKNIQYF. The chain recombines TRBV5-1 with TRBJ2-4; 8 bases line up with TRBD2. Germline trimming cut 1 base from V and 0 bases from J; bases unmatched to any gene: 9. Germline-derived CDR1 and CDR2 are SGHRS and YFSETQ. The CDR3 is made up of 18 amino acids.

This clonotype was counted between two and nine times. The DNA for the CDR3 is TGTGCCAGCAGTTTACGGGGGGCATATGAGACCCAGTACTTC. Protein sequence: CASSLRGAYETQYF. This sequence joins TRBV27 and TRBJ2-5; D is possibly TRBD2 (7 bases). In germline, CDR1 is MNHEY, CDR2 SMNVEV (reference sequence). V was clipped by 2 bases and J by 5 bases, with 12 bases between them. The CDR3 spans 14 residues.

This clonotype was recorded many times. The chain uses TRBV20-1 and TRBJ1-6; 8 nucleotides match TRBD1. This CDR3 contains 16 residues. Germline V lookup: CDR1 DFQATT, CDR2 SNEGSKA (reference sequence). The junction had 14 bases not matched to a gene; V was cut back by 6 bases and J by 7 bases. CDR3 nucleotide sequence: TGCAGTGCCAGGACAGGGATTCTCACTGCCAATTCACCCCTCCACTTT. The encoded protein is CSARTGILTANSPLHF.

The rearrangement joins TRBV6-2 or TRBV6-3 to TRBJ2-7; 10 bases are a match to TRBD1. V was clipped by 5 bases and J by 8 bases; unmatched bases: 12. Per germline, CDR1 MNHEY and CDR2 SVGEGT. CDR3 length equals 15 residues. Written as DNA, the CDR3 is TGTGCCAGCAGTCACCGGGACAGGGGAGTAGTAAAGCAGTACTTC. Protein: CASSHRDRGVVKQYF.

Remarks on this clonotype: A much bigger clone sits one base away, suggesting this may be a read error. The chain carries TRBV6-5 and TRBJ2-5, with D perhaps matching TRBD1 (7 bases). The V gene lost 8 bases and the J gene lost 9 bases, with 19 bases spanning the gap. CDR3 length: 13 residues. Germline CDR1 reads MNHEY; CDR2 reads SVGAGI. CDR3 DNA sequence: TGTGCCAGCGGTTCAGGGGGTTCGGGGGCCCAGTACTTC. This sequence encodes CASGSGGSGAQYF.

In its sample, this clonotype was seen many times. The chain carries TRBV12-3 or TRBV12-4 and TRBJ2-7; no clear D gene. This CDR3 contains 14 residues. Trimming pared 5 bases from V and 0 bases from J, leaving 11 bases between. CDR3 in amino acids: CASSLPFGSYEQYF. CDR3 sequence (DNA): TGTGCCAGCAGTCTACCGTTTGGCTCCTACGAGCAGTACTTC.

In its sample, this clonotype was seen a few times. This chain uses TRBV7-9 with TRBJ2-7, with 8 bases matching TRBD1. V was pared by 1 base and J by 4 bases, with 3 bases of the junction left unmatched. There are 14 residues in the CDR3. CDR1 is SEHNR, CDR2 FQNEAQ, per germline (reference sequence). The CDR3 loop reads CASSLVDRGYEQYF. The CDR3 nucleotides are TGTGCCAGCAGCTTAGTCGACAGGGGTTACGAGCAGTACTTC.

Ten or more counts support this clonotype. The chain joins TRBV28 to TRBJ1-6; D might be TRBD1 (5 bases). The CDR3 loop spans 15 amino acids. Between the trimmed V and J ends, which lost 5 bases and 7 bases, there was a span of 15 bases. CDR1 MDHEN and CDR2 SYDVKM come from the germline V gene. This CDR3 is CASSLGTVTNSPLHF. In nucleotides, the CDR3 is TGTGCCAGCAGTCTAGGGACGGTCACAAATTCACCCCTCCACTTT.

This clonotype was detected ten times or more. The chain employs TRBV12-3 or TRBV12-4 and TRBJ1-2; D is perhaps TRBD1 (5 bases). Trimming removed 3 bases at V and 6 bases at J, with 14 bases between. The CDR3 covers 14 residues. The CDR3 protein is CASSFGGARNGYTF. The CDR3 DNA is TGTGCCAGCAGTTTTGGAGGGGCCAGGAATGGCTACACCTTC.